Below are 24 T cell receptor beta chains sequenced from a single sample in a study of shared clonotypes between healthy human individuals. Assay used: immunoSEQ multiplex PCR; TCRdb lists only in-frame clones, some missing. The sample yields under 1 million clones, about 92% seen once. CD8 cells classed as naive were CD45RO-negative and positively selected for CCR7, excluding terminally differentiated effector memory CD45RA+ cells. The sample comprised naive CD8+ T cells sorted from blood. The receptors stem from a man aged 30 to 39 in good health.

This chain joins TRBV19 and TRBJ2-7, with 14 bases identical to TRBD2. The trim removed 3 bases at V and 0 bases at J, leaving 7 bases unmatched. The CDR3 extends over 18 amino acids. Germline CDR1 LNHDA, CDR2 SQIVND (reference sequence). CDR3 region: CASSIGTSGSPNSYEQYF. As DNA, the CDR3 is TGTGCCAGTAGTATCGGGACTAGCGGGAGCCCTAACTCCTACGAGCAGTACTTC.

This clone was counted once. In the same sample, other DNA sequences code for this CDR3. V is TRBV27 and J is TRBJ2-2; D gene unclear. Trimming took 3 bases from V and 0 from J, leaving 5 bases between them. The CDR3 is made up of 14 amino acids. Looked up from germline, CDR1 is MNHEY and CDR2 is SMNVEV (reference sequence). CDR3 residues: CASSLTSNTGELFF. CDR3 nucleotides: TGTGCCAGCAGTTTGACTTCGAACACCGGGGAGCTGTTTTTT.

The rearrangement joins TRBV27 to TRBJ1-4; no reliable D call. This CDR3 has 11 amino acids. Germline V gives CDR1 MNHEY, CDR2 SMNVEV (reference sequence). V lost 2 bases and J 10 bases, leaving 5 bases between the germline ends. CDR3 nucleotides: TGTGCCAGCAGTTTAGGTGGAAAACTGTTTTTT. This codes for CASSLGGKLFF.

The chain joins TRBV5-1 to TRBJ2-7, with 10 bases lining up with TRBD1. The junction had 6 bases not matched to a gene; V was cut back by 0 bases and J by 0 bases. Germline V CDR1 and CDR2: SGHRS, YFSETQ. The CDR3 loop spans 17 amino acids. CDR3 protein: CASSLGDRGPSSYEQYF. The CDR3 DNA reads TGCGCCAGCAGCTTGGGCGACAGGGGGCCTAGCTCCTACGAGCAGTACTTC.

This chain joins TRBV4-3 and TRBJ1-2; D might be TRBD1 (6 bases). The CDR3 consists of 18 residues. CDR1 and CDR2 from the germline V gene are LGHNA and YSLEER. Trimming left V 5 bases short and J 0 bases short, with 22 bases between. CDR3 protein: CASSSQGTGQAANYGYTF. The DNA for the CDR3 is TGCGCCAGCAGCTCACAGGGAACAGGACAAGCTGCTAACTATGGCTACACCTTC.

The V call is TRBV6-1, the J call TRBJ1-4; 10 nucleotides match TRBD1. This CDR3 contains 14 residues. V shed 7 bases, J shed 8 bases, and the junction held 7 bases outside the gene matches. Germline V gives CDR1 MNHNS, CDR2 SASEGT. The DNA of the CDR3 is TGTGCCAGCAACCCGGGACAGGGGAACGAAAAACTGTTTTTT. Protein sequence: CASNPGQGNEKLFF.

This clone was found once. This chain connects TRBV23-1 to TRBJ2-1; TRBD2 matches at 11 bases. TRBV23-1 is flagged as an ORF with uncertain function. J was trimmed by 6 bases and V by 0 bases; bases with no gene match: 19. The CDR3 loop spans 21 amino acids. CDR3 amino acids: CASSQSIVWATSGRMGNEQFF. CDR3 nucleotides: TGCGCCAGCAGTCAATCGATCGTCTGGGCCACTAGCGGGAGAATGGGCAATGAGCAGTTCTTC.

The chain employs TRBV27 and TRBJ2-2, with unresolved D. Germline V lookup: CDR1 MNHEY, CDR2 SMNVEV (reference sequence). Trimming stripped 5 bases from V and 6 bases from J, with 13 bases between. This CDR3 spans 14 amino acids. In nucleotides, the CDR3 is TGTGCCAGCAGTCCCTGGGATGGTTCCGGGGAGCTGTTTTTT. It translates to CASSPWDGSGELFF.

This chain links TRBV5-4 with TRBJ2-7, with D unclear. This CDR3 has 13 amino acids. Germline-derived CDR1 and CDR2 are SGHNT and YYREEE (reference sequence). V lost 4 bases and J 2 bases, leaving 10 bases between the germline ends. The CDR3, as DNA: TGTGCCAGCAGCCTGGACGTAACCTACGAGCAGTACTTC. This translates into CASSLDVTYEQYF.

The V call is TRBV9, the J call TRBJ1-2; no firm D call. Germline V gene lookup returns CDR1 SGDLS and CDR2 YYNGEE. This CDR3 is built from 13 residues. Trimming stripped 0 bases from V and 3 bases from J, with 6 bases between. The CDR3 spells CASSVGGYYGYTF. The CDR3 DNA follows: TGTGCCAGCAGCGTAGGGGGATACTATGGCTACACCTTC.

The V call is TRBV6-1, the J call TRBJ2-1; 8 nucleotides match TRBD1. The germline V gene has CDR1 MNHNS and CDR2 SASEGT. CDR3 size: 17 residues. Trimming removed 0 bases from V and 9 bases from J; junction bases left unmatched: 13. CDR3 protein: CASSEAYSGTGTFEQFF. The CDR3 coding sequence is TGTGCCAGCAGTGAAGCCTATTCTGGGACAGGTACTTTTGAGCAGTTCTTC.

DNA of the CDR3: TGTGCCAGCAGCTTAGGGCTTAGTAACGAGCAGTACTTC. As protein: CASSLGLSNEQYF. V gene TRBV7-9 combines with J gene TRBJ2-7; D ambiguous. Trimming stripped 1 base from V and 5 bases from J, with 9 bases between. The CDR3 is 13 amino acids. The V gene's germline CDR1 is SEHNR and CDR2 FQNEAQ (reference sequence).

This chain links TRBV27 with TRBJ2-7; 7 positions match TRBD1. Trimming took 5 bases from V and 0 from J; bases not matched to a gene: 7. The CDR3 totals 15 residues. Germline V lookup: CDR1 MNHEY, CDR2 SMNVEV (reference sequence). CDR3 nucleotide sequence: TGTGCCAGCAGTACGGACAGGAAGAGCTCCTACGAGCAGTACTTC. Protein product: CASSTDRKSSYEQYF.

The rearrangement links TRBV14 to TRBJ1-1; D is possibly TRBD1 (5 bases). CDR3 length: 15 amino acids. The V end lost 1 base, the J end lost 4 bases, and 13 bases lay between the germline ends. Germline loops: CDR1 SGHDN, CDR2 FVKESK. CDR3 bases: TGTGCCAGCAGCCAAGGGATGGGGCGAGTCACTGAAGCTTTCTTT. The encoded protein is CASSQGMGRVTEAFF.

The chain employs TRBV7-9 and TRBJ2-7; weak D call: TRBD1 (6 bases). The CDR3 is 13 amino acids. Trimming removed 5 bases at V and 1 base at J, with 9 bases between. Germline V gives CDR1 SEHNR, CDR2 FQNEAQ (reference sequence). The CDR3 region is CASSRQESYEQYF. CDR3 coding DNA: TGTGCCAGCAGCCGACAGGAGTCCTACGAGCAGTACTTC.

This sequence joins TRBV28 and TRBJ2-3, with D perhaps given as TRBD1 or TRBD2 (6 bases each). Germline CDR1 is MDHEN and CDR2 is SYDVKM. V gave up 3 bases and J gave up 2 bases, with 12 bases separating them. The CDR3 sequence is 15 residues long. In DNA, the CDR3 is TGTGCCAGCAGTTTCCGGGGGCACGACACAGATACGCAGTATTTT. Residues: CASSFRGHDTDTQYF.

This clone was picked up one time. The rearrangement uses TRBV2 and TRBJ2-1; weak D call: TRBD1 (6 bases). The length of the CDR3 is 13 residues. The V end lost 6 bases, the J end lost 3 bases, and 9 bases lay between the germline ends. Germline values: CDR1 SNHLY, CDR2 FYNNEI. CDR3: CASRGTNYNEQFF. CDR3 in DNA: TGTGCCAGCAGGGGGACAAACTACAATGAGCAGTTCTTC.

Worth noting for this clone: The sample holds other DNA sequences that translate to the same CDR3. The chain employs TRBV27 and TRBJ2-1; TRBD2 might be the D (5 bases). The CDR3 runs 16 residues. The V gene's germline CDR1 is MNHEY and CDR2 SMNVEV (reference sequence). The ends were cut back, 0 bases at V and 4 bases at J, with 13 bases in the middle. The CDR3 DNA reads TGTGCCAGCAGTTTATCGAGCGGATCTAGTTACAATGAGCAGTTCTTC. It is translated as CASSLSSGSSYNEQFF.

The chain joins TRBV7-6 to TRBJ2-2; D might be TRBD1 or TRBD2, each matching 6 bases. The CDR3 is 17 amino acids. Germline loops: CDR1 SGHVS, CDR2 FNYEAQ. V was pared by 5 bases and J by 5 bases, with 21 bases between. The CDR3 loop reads CASSASQGGGYTGELFF. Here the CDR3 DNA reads TGTGCCAGCAGCGCGTCACAGGGAGGAGGATATACCGGGGAGCTGTTTTTT.

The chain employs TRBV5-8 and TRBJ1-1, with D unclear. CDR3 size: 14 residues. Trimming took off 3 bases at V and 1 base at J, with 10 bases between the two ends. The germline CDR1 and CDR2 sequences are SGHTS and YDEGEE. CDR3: CASSWMTGNTEAFF. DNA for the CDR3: TGTGCCAGCAGCTGGATGACGGGGAACACTGAAGCTTTCTTT.

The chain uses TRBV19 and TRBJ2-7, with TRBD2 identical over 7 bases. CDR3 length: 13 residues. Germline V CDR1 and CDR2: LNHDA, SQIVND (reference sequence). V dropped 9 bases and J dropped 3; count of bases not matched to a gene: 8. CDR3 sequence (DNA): TGTGCCAGCTCACCGGGAGGTATCTACGAGCAGTACTTC. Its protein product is CASSPGGIYEQYF.

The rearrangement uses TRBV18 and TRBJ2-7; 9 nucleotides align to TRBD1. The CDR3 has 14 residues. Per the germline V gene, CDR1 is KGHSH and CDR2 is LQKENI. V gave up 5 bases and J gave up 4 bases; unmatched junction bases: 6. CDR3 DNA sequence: TGTGCCAGCTCAGAACCGGGACAGGGATACGAGCAGTACTTC. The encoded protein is CASSEPGQGYEQYF. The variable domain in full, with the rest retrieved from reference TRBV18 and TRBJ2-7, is NAGVMQNPRHLVRRRGQEARLRCSPMKGHSHVYWYRQLPEEGLKFMVYLQKENIIDESGMPKERFSAEFPKEGPSILRIQQVVRGDSAAYFCASSEPGQGYEQYFGPGTRLTVT.

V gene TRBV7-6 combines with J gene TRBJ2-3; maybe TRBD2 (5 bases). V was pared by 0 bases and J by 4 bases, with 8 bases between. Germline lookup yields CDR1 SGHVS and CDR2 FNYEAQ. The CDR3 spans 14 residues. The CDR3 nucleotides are TGTGCCAGCAGCTTAGCGAGCGGCCCAGATACGCAGTATTTT. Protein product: CASSLASGPDTQYF.

For the CDR3, the DNA is TGTGCCAGCAGCGAGACAGGTAGCTCCTACAATGAGCAGTTCTTC. Protein product: CASSETGSSYNEQFF. The chain couples TRBV9 to TRBJ2-1; D is possibly TRBD1 (6 bases). The ends were cut back, 3 bases at V and 0 bases at J, with 10 bases in the middle. Per the germline V gene, CDR1 is SGDLS and CDR2 is YYNGEE. This CDR3 has 15 residues.